The TCR beta chain under discussion was sequenced for a study of shared clonotypes between healthy human individuals. Selected positively for CCR7 and CD45RO-negative, naive CD8 cells excluded terminally differentiated effector memory CD45RA+ cells. Profiled with immunoSEQ multiplex PCR; TCRdb holds only in-frame clones, not every one. This sample has about 870,000 clones, with 80% to 95% found just once. Comments on this clone: The sample has other DNA sequences that encode this CDR3 too.

Trimming shortened V by 5 bases and J by 0 bases, and 11 bases separated the two germline ends. Per the germline V gene, CDR1 is SEHNR and CDR2 is FQNEAQ (reference sequence). This CDR3 is built from 14 residues. This TCR derives from a man aged 25 to 40 in good health. The chain is built from TRBV7-9 and TRBJ2-7; D ambiguous. The sequenced sample consisted of naive CD8+ T cells sorted from blood. The CDR3 is CASSPTTSSYEQYF. The CDR3 DNA is TGTGCCAGCAGCCCGACCACCAGCTCCTACGAGCAGTACTTC.